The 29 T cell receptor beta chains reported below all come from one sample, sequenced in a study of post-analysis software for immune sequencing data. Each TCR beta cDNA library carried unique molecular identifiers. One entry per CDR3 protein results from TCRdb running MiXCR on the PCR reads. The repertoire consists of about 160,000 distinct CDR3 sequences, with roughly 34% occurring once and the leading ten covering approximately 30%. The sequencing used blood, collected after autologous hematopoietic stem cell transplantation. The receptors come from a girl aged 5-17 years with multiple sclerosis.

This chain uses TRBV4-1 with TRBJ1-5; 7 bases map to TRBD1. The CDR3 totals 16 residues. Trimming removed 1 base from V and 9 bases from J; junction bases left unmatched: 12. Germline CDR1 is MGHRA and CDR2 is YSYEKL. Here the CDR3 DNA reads TGCGCCAGCAGCCAAGGCCTCCGGGACAGACGTTGGCCCCAGCATTTT. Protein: CASSQGLRDRRWPQHF.

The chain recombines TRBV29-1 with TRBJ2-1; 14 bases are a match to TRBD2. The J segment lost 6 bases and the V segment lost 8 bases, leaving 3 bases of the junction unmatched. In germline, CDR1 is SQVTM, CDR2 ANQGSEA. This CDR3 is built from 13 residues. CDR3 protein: CSSGLAGGNEQFF. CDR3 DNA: TGCAGCTCCGGACTAGCGGGAGGCAATGAGCAGTTCTTC.

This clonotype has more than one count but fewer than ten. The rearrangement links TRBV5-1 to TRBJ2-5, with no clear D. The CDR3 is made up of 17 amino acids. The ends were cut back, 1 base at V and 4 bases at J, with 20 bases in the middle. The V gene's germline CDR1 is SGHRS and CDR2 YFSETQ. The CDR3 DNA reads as TGCGCCAGCAGCTTGAGAGTCAGTGGGTCGTGGGGAGAGACCCAGTACTTC. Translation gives CASSLRVSGSWGETQYF.

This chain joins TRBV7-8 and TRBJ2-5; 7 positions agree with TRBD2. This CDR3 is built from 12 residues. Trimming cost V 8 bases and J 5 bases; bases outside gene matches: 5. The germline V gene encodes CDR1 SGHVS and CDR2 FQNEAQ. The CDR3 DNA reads TGTGCCAGCTCACGGGGGGACGAGACCCAGTACTTC. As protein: CASSRGDETQYF.

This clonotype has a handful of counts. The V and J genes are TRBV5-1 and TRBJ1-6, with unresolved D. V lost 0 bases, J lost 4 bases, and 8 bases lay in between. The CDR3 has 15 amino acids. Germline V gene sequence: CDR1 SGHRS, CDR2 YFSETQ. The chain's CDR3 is CASSLAEGYNSPLHF. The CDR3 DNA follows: TGCGCCAGCAGCTTGGCGGAAGGGTATAATTCACCCCTCCACTTT.

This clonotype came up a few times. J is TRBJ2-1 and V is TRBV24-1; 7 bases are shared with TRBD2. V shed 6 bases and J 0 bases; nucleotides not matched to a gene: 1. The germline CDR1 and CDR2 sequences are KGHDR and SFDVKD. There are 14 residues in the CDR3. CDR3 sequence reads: CATSPGGSYNEQFF. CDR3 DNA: TGTGCCACCAGTCCGGGGGGCTCCTACAATGAGCAGTTCTTC.

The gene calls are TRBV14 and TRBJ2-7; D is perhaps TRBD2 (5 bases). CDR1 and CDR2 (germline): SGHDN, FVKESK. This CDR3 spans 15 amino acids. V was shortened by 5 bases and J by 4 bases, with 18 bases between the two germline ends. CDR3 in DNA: TGTGCCAGCAGCGGAGGATGGGGTCCTAATTACGAGCAGTACTTC. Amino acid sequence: CASSGGWGPNYEQYF. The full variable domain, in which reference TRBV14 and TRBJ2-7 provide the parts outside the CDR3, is EAGVTQFPSHSVIEKGQTVTLRCDPISGHDNLYWYRRVMGKEIKFLLHFVKESKQDESGMPNNRFLAERTGGTYSTLKVQPAELEDSGVYFCASSGGWGPNYEQYFGPGTRLTVT.

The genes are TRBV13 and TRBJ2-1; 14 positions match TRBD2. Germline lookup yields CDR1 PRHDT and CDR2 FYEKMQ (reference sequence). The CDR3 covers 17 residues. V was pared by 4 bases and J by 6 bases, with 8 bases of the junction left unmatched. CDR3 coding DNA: TGTGCCAGCAGCTCCACATCGACTAGCGGGAGGGGCAATGAGCAGTTCTTC. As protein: CASSSTSTSGRGNEQFF. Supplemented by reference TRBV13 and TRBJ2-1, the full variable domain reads AAGVIQSPRHLIKEKRETATLKCYPIPRHDTVYWYQQGPGQDPQFLISFYEKMQSDKGSIPDRFSAQQFSDYHSELNMSSLELGDSALYFCASSSTSTSGRGNEQFFGPGTRLTVL.

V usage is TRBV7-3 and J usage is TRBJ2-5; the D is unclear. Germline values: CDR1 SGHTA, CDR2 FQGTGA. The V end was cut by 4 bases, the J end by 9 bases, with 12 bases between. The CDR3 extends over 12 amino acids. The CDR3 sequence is CASSSPPGSQYF. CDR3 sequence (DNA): TGTGCCAGCAGCTCCCCCCCCGGGTCCCAGTACTTC.

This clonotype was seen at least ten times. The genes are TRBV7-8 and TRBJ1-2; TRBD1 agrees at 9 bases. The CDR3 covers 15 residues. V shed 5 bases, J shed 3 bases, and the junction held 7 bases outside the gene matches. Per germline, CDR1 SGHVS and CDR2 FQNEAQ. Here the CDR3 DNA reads TGTGCCAGCAGCACTACGACAGGGGGAGACTATGGCTACACCTTC. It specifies CASSTTTGGDYGYTF.

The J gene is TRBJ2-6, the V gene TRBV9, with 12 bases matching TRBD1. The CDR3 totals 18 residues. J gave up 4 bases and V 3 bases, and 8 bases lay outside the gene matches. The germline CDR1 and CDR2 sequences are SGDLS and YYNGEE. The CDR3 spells CASSEPGQGAMGANVLTF. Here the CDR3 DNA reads TGTGCCAGCAGCGAACCGGGACAGGGGGCGATGGGGGCCAACGTCCTGACTTTC.

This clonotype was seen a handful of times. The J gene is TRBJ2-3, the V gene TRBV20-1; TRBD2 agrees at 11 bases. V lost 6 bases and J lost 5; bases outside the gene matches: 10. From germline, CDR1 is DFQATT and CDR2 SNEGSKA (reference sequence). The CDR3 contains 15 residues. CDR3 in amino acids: CSASTSGSFEDTQYF. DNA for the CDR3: TGCAGTGCCAGCACTAGCGGGAGTTTTGAAGATACGCAGTATTTT.

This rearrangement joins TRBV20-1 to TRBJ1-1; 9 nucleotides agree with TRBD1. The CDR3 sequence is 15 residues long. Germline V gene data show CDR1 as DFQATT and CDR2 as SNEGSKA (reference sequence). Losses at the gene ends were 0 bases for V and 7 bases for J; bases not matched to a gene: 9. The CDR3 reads CSARDNKGQGGEAFF. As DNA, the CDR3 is TGCAGTGCTAGAGATAACAAGGGACAGGGCGGTGAAGCTTTCTTT.

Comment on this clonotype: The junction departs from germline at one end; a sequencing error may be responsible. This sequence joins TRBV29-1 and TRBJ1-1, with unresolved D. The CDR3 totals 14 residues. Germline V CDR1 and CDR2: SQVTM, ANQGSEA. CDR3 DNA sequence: TGCAGCGCTGAGGACCCTTTGGAGAACGCTGAAGCTTTCTTT. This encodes CSAEDPLENAEAFF.

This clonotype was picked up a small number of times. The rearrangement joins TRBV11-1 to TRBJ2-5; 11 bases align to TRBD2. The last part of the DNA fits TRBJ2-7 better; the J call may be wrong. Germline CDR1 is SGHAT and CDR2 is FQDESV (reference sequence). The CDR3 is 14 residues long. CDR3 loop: CASSWTSGWVEQYF. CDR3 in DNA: TGTGCCAGCAGCTGGACTAGCGGGTGGGTCGAGCAGTACTTC.

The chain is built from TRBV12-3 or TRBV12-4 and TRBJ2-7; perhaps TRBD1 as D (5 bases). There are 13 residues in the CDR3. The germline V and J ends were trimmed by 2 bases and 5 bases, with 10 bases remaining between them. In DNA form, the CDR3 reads TGTGCCAGCAGTTTAATCCGACAGAACGAGCAGTACTTC. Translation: CASSLIRQNEQYF.

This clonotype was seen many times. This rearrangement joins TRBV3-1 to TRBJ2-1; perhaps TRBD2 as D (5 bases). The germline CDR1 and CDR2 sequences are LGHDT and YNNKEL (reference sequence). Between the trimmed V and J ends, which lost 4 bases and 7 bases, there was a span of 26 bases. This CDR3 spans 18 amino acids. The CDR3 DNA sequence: TGTGCCAGCAGCCCTTCCCTTATGGGCGTCGGACCGGGGAATGAGCAGTTCTTC. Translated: CASSPSLMGVGPGNEQFF.

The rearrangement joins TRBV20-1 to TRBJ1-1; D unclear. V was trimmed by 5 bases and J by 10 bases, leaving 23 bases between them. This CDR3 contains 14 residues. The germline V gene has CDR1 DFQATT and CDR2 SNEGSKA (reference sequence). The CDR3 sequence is CSAPGPPRGRVAFF. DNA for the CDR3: TGCAGTGCTCCTGGACCTCCCAGAGGGCGGGTAGCTTTCTTT.

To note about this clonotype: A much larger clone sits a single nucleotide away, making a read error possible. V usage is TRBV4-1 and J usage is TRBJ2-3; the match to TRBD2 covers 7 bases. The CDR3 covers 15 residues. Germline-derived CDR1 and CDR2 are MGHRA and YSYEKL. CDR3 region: CASSSWEGSTGTQYF. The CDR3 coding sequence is TGCGCCAGCAGCTCCTGGGAGGGTAGCACAGGTACGCAGTATTTT.

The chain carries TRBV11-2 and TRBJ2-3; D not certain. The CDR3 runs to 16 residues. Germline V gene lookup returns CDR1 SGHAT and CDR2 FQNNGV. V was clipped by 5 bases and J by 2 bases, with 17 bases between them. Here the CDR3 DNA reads TGTGCCAGCAGCACGAACTGGGAAGGGATCACAGATACGCAGTATTTT. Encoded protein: CASSTNWEGITDTQYF.

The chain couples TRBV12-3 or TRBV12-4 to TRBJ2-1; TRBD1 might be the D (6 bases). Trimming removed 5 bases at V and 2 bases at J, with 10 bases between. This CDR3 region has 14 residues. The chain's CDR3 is CASSLTGPYNEQFF. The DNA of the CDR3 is TGTGCCAGCAGTCTAACAGGGCCCTACAATGAGCAGTTCTTC.

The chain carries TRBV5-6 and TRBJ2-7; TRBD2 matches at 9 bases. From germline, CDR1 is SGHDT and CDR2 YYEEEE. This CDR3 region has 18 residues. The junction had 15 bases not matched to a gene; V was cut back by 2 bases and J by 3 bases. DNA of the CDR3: TGTGCCAGCAGCTTCCTTCGGCTAGCGGGATCGCGAAACTACGAGCAGTACTTC. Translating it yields CASSFLRLAGSRNYEQYF.

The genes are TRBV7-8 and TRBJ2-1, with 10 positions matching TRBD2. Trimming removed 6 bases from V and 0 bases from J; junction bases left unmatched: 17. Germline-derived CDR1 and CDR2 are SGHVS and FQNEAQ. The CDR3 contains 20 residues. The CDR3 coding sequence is TGTGCCAGCAGGCTGAGGACTAGCGGAGGTTCTACCAGCTCCTACAATGAGCAGTTCTTC. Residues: CASRLRTSGGSTSSYNEQFF.

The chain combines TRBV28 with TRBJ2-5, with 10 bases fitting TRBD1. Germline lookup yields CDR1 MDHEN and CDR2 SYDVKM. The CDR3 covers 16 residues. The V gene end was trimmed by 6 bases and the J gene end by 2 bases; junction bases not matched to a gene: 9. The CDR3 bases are TGTGCCAGCAGATTCCGGGACAGGGGACTTCAAGAGACCCAGTACTTC. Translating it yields CASRFRDRGLQETQYF.

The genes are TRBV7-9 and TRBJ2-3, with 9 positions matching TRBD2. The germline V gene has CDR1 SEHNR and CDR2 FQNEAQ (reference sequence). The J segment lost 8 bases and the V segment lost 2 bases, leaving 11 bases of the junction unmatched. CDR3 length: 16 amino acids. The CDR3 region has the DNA TGTGCCAGCAGCTTAATGGTTCCGAGCGGGAGGAGTACGCAGTATTTT. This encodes CASSLMVPSGRSTQYF.

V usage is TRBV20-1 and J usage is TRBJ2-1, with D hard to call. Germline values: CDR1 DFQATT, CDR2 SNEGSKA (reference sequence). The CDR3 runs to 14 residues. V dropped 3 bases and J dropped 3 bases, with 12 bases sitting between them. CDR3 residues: CSASSQFIYNEQFF. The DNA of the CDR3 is TGCAGTGCTAGTTCTCAGTTTATCTACAATGAGCAGTTCTTC.

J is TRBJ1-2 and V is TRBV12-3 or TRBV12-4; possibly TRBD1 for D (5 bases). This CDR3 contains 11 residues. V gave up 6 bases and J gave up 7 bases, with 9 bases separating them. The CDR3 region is CASRGRGGYTF. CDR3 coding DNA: TGTGCCAGCAGGGGGCGCGGTGGCTACACCTTC.

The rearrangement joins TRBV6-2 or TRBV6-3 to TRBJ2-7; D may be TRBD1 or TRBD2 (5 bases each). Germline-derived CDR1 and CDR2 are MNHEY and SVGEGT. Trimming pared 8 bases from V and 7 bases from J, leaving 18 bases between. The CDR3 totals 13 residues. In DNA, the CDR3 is TGTGCCAGCCAAGATGACAGAGGGGATGAGCAGTACTTC. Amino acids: CASQDDRGDEQYF.

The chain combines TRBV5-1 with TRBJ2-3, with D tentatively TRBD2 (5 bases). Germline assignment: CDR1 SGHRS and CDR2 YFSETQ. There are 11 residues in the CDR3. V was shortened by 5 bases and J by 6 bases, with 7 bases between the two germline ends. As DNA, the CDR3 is TGCGCCAGCAGGGAGGAGGATACGCAGTATTTT. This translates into CASREEDTQYF.